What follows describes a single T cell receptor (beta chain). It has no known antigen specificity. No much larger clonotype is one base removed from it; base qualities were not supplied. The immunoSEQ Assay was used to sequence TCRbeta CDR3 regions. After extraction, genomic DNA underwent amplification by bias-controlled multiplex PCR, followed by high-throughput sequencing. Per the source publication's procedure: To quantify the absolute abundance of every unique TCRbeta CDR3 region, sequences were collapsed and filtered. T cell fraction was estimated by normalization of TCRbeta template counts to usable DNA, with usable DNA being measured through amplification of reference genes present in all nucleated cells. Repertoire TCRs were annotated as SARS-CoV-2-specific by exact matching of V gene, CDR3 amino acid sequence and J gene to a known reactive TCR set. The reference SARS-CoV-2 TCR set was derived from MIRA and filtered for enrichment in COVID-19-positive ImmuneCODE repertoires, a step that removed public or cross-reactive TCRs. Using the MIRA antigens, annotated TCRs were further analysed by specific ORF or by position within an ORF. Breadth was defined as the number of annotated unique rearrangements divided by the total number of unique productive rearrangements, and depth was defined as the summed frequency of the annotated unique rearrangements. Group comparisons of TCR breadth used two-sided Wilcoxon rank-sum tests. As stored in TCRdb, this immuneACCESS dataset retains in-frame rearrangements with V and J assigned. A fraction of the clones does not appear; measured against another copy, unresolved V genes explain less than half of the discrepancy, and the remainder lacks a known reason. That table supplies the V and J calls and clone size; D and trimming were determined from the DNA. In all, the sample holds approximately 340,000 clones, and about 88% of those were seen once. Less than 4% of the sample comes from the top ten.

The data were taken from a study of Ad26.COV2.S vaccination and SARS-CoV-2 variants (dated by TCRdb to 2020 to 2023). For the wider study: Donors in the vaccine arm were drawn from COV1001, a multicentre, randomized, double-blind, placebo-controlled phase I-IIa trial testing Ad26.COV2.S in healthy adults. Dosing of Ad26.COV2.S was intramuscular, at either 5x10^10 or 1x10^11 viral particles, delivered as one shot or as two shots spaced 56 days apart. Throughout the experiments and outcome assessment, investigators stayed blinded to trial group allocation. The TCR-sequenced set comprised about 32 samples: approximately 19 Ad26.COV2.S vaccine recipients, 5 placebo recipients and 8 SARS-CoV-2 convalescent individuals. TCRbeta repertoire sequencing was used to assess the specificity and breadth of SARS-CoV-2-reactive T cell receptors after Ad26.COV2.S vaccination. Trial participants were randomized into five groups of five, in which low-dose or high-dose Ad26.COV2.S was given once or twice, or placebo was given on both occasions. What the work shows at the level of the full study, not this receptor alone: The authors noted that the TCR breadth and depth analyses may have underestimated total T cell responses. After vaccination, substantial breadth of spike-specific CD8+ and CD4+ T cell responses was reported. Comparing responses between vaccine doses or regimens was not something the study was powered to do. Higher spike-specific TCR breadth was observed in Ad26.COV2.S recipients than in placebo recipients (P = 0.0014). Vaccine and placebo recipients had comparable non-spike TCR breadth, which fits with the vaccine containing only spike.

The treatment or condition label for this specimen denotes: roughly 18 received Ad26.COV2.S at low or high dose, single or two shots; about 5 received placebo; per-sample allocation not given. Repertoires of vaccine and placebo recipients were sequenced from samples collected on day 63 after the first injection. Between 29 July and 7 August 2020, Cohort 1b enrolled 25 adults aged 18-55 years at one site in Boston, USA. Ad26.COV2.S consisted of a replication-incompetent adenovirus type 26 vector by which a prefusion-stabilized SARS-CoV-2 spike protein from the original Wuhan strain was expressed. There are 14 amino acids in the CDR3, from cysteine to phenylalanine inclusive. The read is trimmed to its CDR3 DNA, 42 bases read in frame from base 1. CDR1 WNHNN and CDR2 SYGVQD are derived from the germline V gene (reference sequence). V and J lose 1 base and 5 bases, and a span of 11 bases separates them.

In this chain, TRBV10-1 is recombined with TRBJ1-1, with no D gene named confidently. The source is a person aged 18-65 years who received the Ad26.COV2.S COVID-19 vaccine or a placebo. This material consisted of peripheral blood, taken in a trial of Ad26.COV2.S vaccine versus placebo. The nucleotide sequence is TGCGCCAGCAGTGAGTTCGAGCGAGGGACTGAAGCTTTCTTT. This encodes CASSEFERGTEAFF.